The 7 T cell receptor beta chains reported below all come from one sample, sequenced in a study of T cell changes during pregnancy in multiple sclerosis. Clones were read by immunoSEQ multiplex PCR, and TCRdb kept only the in-frame ones, dropping some. The sample lists nearly 110,000 clones, about nine tenths occurring once. Specimen: peripheral blood, collected after pregnancy. These receptors were taken from a female donor with multiple sclerosis, enrolled in a pregnancy study.

The rearrangement joins TRBV18 to TRBJ2-5; TRBD2 aligns across 12 bases. The CDR3 has 17 amino acids. After removal of 5 bases from V and 3 bases from J, the junction contained 10 bases not matched to a gene. Germline lookup yields CDR1 KGHSH and CDR2 LQKENI. In DNA, the CDR3 is TGTGCCAGCTCAGCAACCCTAGCGGGGGGGCTCGAAGAGACCCAGTACTTC. The encoded protein is CASSATLAGGLEETQYF.

The V gene is TRBV5-4, the J gene TRBJ2-7; tentative D call: TRBD1 (8 bases). The V end was cut by 5 bases, the J end by 3 bases, with 15 bases between. Germline CDR1 and CDR2: SGHNT and YYREEE (reference sequence). This CDR3 is built from 14 residues. The CDR3 here is CASSRQGTNYEQYF. CDR3 DNA: TGTGCCAGCAGTCGACAGGGGACTAACTACGAGCAGTACTTC.

This clone was seen a handful of times. This chain joins TRBV27 and TRBJ1-1, with TRBD1 matching 7 bases. In germline, CDR1 is MNHEY, CDR2 SMNVEV (reference sequence). CDR3 length: 14 amino acids. Trimming cost V 5 bases and J 1 base; bases outside gene matches: 4. CDR3 nucleotides: TGTGCCAGCAGTCGGGACAGACAGAACACTGAAGCTTTCTTT. Amino acid sequence: CASSRDRQNTEAFF.

The V gene is TRBV5-1, the J gene TRBJ1-1, with TRBD1 as a possible D gene (5 bases). The CDR3 has 15 residues. Germline V gene data show CDR1 as SGHRS and CDR2 as YFSETQ. V lost 6 bases and J 5 bases, leaving 20 bases between the germline ends. The CDR3 coding sequence is TGCGCCAGCACCGCAGAAGGGGCCCTGAGAACTGAAGCTTTCTTT. Its translation is CASTAEGALRTEAFF.

The chain joins TRBV18 to TRBJ1-4; 10 positions match TRBD1. The CDR3 is 15 residues long. V dropped 3 bases and J dropped 13; count of bases not matched to a gene: 11. Germline V CDR1 and CDR2: KGHSH, LQKENI. CDR3 amino acids: CASSPAGTGERRLFF. In nucleotides, the CDR3 is TGTGCCAGCTCACCGGCCGGGACAGGGGAGAGGAGACTGTTTTTT.

This clone is a singleton in its sample. The chain couples TRBV10-3 to TRBJ2-3; 7 bases align to TRBD2. The length of the CDR3 is 13 residues. Trimming removed 3 bases from V and 6 bases from J; junction bases left unmatched: 3. CDR1 is ENHRY, CDR2 SYGVKD, per germline. The CDR3 nucleotides are TGTGCCATCAGTGACGGGACTACGGATACGCAGTATTTT. It specifies CAISDGTTDTQYF.

This sequence joins TRBV19 and TRBJ1-5; 10 bases fit TRBD1. The germline V gene has CDR1 LNHDA and CDR2 SQIVND (reference sequence). Trimming cost V 4 bases and J 7 bases; bases outside gene matches: 4. This CDR3 is 14 amino acids long. CDR3 in amino acids: CASSTTGGAQPQHF. The CDR3 DNA reads TGTGCCAGTAGTACGACAGGGGGCGCGCAGCCCCAGCATTTT. The full variable domain, completed using reference TRBV19 and TRBJ1-5, is DGGITQSPKYLFRKEGQNVTLSCEQNLNHDAMYWYRQDPGQGLRLIYYSQIVNDFQKGDIAEGYSVSREKKESFPLTVTSAQKNPTAFYLCASSTTGGAQPQHFGDGTRLSIL.